This record concerns one T cell receptor beta chain sequence. Cohorts were determined from participant-reported clinical history. The data belong to a study of blood T cell repertoires in COVID-19. Study overall: COVID-19 samples, acute and convalescent, were from the United States, Italy and Spain. Sources were T cells, B-cell-depleted T cells, or PBMCs; the material itself was cDNA or gDNA.

Under the authors' procedure: Amplification from reference gene primers served as the basis for estimated nucleated cell counts. TCRdb keeps only in-frame clones here, not all; method: immunoSEQ multiplex PCR. V, J and clone size are those of that table, while D and trimming were read from the DNA. The sample lists some 400,000 clones, roughly 92% occurring once. This TCR was recovered from a woman aged 40 to 50 who had been exposed to COVID-19. The sample comprised PBMCs or T cells enriched from blood (not recorded which).

The CDR3 here is CAIRGQGPPLISGNTIYF. The CDR3 DNA reads as TGTGCCATCAGAGGACAGGGACCACCGTTGATATCTGGAAACACCATATATTTT. This chain links TRBV10-3 with TRBJ1-3, with 8 bases fitting TRBD1. V lost 6 bases to trimming and J lost 1 base; unmatched junction nucleotides: 14. Germline CDR1 is ENHRY and CDR2 is SYGVKD. The CDR3 is made up of 18 amino acids.